The rows below give T cell receptor beta chains drawn from one sample of a study of blood T cells in healthy people across ages. TCRdb analysed the 5' RACE reads with MiXCR anew, one entry per CDR3 protein. This sample has roughly 1.5 million distinct CDR3 sequences; less than 45% occur once, and the top ten carry roughly 3.7%. What was sequenced was blood. The receptors were gathered from a young woman in good health. Each CDR3 is given with its conserved first and last residue. The order of the fields is J gene, V gene, clone size, D gene, CDR3 protein, CDR3 DNA. A D gene is named only where the DNA matches it firmly. Clone size is not always given. Where it is, it says once, few, many or a class for expanded clones.

j_call: TRBJ2-7; v_call: TRBV27; clone_size: few; d_call: TRBD1; cdr3_aa: CASTGQGARYEQYF; cdr3_nt: TGTGCCAGCACGGGACAGGGGGCAAGGTACGAGCAGTACTTC
j_call: TRBJ2-5; v_call: TRBV7-2; clone_size: few; d_call: .; cdr3_aa: CASSIRLQETQYF; cdr3_nt: TGTGCCAGCAGCATCAGGTTACAAGAGACCCAGTACTTC
j_call: TRBJ2-7; v_call: TRBV6-2/TRBV6-3; clone_size: .; d_call: TRBD1; cdr3_aa: CASRGTGSAYEQYF; cdr3_nt: TGTGCCAGCAGGGGGACAGGTTCTGCCTACGAGCAGTACTTC
j_call: TRBJ1-6; v_call: TRBV6-6; clone_size: few; d_call: .; cdr3_aa: CASSYGTADNSPLHF; cdr3_nt: TGTGCCAGCAGTTACGGGACGGCCGATAATTCACCCCTCCACTTT
j_call: TRBJ2-7; v_call: TRBV27; clone_size: few; d_call: .; cdr3_aa: CASSSGLDNEQYF; cdr3_nt: TGTGCCAGCAGTTCTGGACTGGACAATGAGCAGTACTTC
j_call: TRBJ1-4; v_call: TRBV2; clone_size: once; d_call: .; cdr3_aa: CASSGGLAGEKLFF; cdr3_nt: TGTGCCAGCAGTGGAGGGTTAGCTGGTGAAAAACTGTTTTTT
j_call: TRBJ2-7; v_call: TRBV7-2; clone_size: few; d_call: .; cdr3_aa: CASSLGPFGYEQYF; cdr3_nt: TGTGCCAGCAGCTTAGGTCCCTTCGGTTACGAGCAGTACTTC
j_call: TRBJ1-1; v_call: TRBV4-1; clone_size: .; d_call: TRBD1; cdr3_aa: CASKSLGTGNTEAFF; cdr3_nt: TGCGCCAGCAAGTCCCTCGGGACAGGAAACACTGAAGCTTTCTTT
j_call: TRBJ2-1; v_call: TRBV7-9; clone_size: .; d_call: TRBD2; cdr3_aa: CASSSPLAGGTNEQFF; cdr3_nt: TGTGCCAGCAGTTCACCACTAGCGGGGGGAACTAATGAGCAGTTCTTC
j_call: TRBJ2-1; v_call: TRBV4-1; clone_size: few; d_call: TRBD2; cdr3_aa: CASSQPLAGAQGNEQFF; cdr3_nt: TGCGCCAGCAGCCAACCTTTAGCGGGAGCCCAGGGCAATGAGCAGTTCTTC
j_call: TRBJ2-1; v_call: TRBV21-1; clone_size: .; d_call: .; cdr3_aa: CASIWASRSNEQFF; cdr3_nt: TGTGCCAGCATCTGGGCTAGCCGAAGCAATGAGCAGTTCTTC
j_call: TRBJ2-1; v_call: TRBV25-1; clone_size: many; d_call: .; cdr3_aa: CASSGWGNEQFF; cdr3_nt: TGTGCCAGCAGTGGGTGGGGGAATGAGCAGTTCTTC
j_call: TRBJ2-3; v_call: TRBV20-1; clone_size: few; d_call: .; cdr3_aa: CSAQFPFSTDTQYF; cdr3_nt: TGCAGTGCTCAATTCCCTTTCAGCACAGATACGCAGTATTTT
j_call: TRBJ2-1; v_call: TRBV2; clone_size: few; d_call: .; cdr3_aa: CASSAKPEIRQFF; cdr3_nt: TGTGCCAGCAGCGCAAAGCCCGAGATAAGGCAGTTCTTC
j_call: TRBJ1-2; v_call: TRBV2; clone_size: .; d_call: .; cdr3_aa: CASRGLDRLYGYTF; cdr3_nt: TGTGCCAGCCGGGGATTGGACAGACTATATGGCTACACCTTC
j_call: TRBJ2-7; v_call: TRBV6-5; clone_size: few; d_call: TRBD2; cdr3_aa: CASSTGGLFYEQYF; cdr3_nt: TGTGCCAGCAGTACGGGGGGACTTTTCTACGAGCAGTACTTC
j_call: TRBJ1-1; v_call: TRBV7-2; clone_size: .; d_call: .; cdr3_aa: CASSFLLRDTEAFF; cdr3_nt: TGTGCCAGCAGCTTTCTCCTTCGCGACACTGAAGCTTTCTTT
j_call: TRBJ2-1; v_call: TRBV25-1; clone_size: .; d_call: TRBD1; cdr3_aa: CASSDRDRGNEQFF; cdr3_nt: TGTGCCAGCAGTGACCGGGACAGGGGTAATGAGCAGTTCTTC
j_call: TRBJ2-5; v_call: TRBV5-4; clone_size: few; d_call: .; cdr3_aa: CASSAAGWYQETQYF; cdr3_nt: TGTGCCAGCAGCGCGGCGGGGTGGTACCAAGAGACCCAGTACTTC
j_call: TRBJ2-7; v_call: TRBV6-1; clone_size: many; d_call: TRBD1; cdr3_aa: CASRDRGMTYEQYF; cdr3_nt: TGTGCCAGCAGAGACAGGGGAATGACCTACGAGCAGTACTTC
j_call: TRBJ2-3; v_call: TRBV7-2; clone_size: .; d_call: TRBD2; cdr3_aa: CASSLFRAGGSPDTQYF; cdr3_nt: TGTGCCAGCAGCTTATTTCGAGCGGGAGGATCCCCAGATACGCAGTATTTT
j_call: TRBJ1-4; v_call: TRBV6-2/TRBV6-3; clone_size: few; d_call: .; cdr3_aa: CASNAGFEKLFF; cdr3_nt: TGTGCCAGCAACGCAGGGTTTGAAAAACTGTTTTTT
j_call: TRBJ2-6; v_call: TRBV29-1; clone_size: many; d_call: .; cdr3_aa: CSVLGGFPGANVLTF; cdr3_nt: TGCAGCGTCCTAGGGGGGTTCCCTGGGGCCAACGTCCTGACTTTC
j_call: TRBJ2-4; v_call: TRBV20-1; clone_size: few; d_call: .; cdr3_aa: CSARRPMVAKNIQYF; cdr3_nt: TGCAGTGCTAGACGCCCGATGGTAGCCAAAAACATTCAGTACTTC
j_call: TRBJ1-1; v_call: TRBV6-6; clone_size: .; d_call: TRBD1; cdr3_aa: CASSSGQGFRSTEAFF; cdr3_nt: TGTGCCAGCAGTTCGGGACAGGGGTTTCGAAGCACTGAAGCTTTCTTT
j_call: TRBJ1-1; v_call: TRBV15; clone_size: .; d_call: .; cdr3_aa: CATSKGDMRTEAFF; cdr3_nt: TGTGCCACCAGCAAAGGAGACATGAGGACTGAAGCTTTCTTT
j_call: TRBJ2-7; v_call: TRBV27; clone_size: few; d_call: .; cdr3_aa: CATMGGSYEQYF; cdr3_nt: TGTGCCACCATGGGCGGCTCCTACGAGCAGTACTTC
j_call: TRBJ2-3; v_call: TRBV20-1; clone_size: few; d_call: .; cdr3_aa: CSAGSSFSGSSTDTQYF; cdr3_nt: TGCAGTGCTGGGAGTAGCTTTTCCGGGAGCAGTACAGATACGCAGTATTTT
j_call: TRBJ2-7; v_call: TRBV12-3/TRBV12-4; clone_size: .; d_call: .; cdr3_aa: CASSLDGGLEQYF; cdr3_nt: TGTGCCAGCAGTTTAGACGGGGGGCTTGAGCAGTACTTC
j_call: TRBJ2-5; v_call: TRBV20-1; clone_size: few; d_call: .; cdr3_aa: CSARIRGAVLETQYF; cdr3_nt: TGCAGTGCTAGAATCAGGGGGGCAGTTCTAGAGACCCAGTACTTC
j_call: TRBJ1-1; v_call: TRBV29-1; clone_size: few; d_call: TRBD1; cdr3_aa: CSAPDRETNTEAFF; cdr3_nt: TGCAGCGCCCCGGACAGGGAGACAAACACTGAAGCTTTCTTT
j_call: TRBJ2-1; v_call: TRBV19; clone_size: .; d_call: .; cdr3_aa: CAVLGGSNEQFF; cdr3_nt: TGTGCCGTCTTGGGGGGCTCCAATGAGCAGTTCTTC
j_call: TRBJ2-7; v_call: TRBV25-1; clone_size: .; d_call: TRBD2; cdr3_aa: CASSPLAGLIYEQYF; cdr3_nt: TGTGCCAGCAGTCCACTAGCGGGACTCATCTACGAGCAGTACTTC
j_call: TRBJ2-7; v_call: TRBV14; clone_size: .; d_call: TRBD1; cdr3_aa: CASSKTRDRASAYEQYF; cdr3_nt: TGTGCCAGCAGCAAAACCCGGGACAGGGCCTCGGCCTACGAGCAGTACTTC
j_call: TRBJ1-4; v_call: TRBV4-2; clone_size: few; d_call: .; cdr3_aa: CASSQAMRYGEKLFF; cdr3_nt: TGTGCCAGCAGCCAAGCGATGCGTTATGGCGAAAAACTGTTTTTT
j_call: TRBJ2-5; v_call: TRBV2; clone_size: .; d_call: .; cdr3_aa: CASSEQRGTQYF; cdr3_nt: TGTGCCAGCAGTGAACAGAGGGGGACCCAGTACTTC
j_call: TRBJ1-2; v_call: TRBV6-5; clone_size: .; d_call: .; cdr3_aa: CASRSNQGRGGYTF; cdr3_nt: TGTGCCAGCAGGTCTAATCAGGGAAGAGGGGGCTACACCTTC
j_call: TRBJ2-3; v_call: TRBV6-1; clone_size: few; d_call: .; cdr3_aa: CASVRASTDTQYF; cdr3_nt: TGTGCCAGCGTTCGGGCTAGCACAGATACGCAGTATTTT
j_call: TRBJ2-5; v_call: TRBV12-3/TRBV12-4; clone_size: .; d_call: .; cdr3_aa: CASISGSLEETQYF; cdr3_nt: TGTGCCAGCATCTCCGGGAGCCTAGAAGAGACCCAGTACTTC